This TCR beta chain was profiled in a study of vaccination and CD4 T cells after COVID-19. Background on the study: Controls had a CEFX pool, an HIV-1 Nef pool, or no peptide added.

The assay that was used to sequence DNA from cultured CD4+ T cells was the Oncomine TCR Beta short-read assay. TCRdb ran MiXCR on the PCR reads and lists one entry per CDR3 protein. The sample comprises under 30,000 distinct CDR3 sequences, roughly a third of which are singletons, and roughly 3.5% rests with the top ten. Deletions cut 3 bases from V and 1 base from J, with 11 bases between. The CDR3 loop spans 15 amino acids. Germline loops: CDR1 LNHDA, CDR2 SQIVND (reference sequence). Regarding this clonotype: Its antigen is not known.

Noted time point: late sampling 161 to 241 days after vaccination in three convalescent patients. The treatment: approximately nine-day PBMC culture with coronavirus spike peptide pools or control peptides (ViraFEST assay). Source: CD4+ T cells from blood, cultured in vitro, taken about 7 months after SARS-CoV-2 vaccination. The source of this sequence is a human donor who had recovered from COVID-19. The chain uses TRBV19 and TRBJ2-3; D is undetermined. CDR3 region: CASSISTGRTDTQYF. CDR3 DNA sequence: TGTGCCAGTAGTATCTCGACCGGGCGCACAGATACGCAGTATTTT.